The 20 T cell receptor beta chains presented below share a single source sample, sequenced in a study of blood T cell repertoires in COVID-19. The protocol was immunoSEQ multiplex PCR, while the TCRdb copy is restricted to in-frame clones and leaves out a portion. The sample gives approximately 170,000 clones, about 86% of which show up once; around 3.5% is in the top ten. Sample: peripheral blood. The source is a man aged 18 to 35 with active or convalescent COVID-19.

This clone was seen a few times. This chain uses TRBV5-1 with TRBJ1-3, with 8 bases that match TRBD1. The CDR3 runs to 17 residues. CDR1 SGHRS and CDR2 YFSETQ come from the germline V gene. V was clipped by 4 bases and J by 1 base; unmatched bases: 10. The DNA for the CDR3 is TGCGCCAGCAGCCCTACAGGACAGGGCAGGTCTGGAAACACCATATATTTT. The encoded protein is CASSPTGQGRSGNTIYF.

The DNA of the CDR3 is TGTGCCAGCTCACACAGGAGAGGGGGGGTGAACACTGAAGCTTTCTTT. Encoded protein: CASSHRRGGVNTEAFF. This chain uses TRBV18 with TRBJ1-1; a possible D gene is TRBD1 (6 bases). The CDR3 has 16 amino acids. Germline V gives CDR1 KGHSH, CDR2 LQKENI. The V gene lost 4 bases and the J gene lost 0 bases, with 15 bases spanning the gap. The whole variable domain, remainder taken from reference TRBV18 and TRBJ1-1, is NAGVMQNPRHLVRRRGQEARLRCSPMKGHSHVYWYRQLPEEGLKFMVYLQKENIIDESGMPKERFSAEFPKEGPSILRIQQVVRGDSAAYFCASSHRRGGVNTEAFFGQGTRLTVV.

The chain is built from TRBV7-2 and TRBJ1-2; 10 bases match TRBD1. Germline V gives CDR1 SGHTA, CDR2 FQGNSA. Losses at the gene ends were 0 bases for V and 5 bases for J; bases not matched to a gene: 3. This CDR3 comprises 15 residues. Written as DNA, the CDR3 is TGTGCCAGCAGCTTAGCCACGGACAGGGGGTATGGCTACACCTTC. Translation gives CASSLATDRGYGYTF. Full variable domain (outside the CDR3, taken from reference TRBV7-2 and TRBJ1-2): GAGVSQSPSNKVTEKGKDVELRCDPISGHTALYWYRQSLGQGLEFLIYFQGNSAPDKSGLPSDRFSAERTGGSVSTLTIQRTQQEDSAVYLCASSLATDRGYGYTFGSGTRLTVV.

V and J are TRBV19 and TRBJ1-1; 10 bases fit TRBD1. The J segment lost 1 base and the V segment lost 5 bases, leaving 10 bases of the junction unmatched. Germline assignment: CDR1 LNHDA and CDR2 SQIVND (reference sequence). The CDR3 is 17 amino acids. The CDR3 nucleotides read TGTGCCAGTAGTCTGTTGACAGGGGGCATTGGGAACACTGAAGCTTTCTTT. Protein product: CASSLLTGGIGNTEAFF.

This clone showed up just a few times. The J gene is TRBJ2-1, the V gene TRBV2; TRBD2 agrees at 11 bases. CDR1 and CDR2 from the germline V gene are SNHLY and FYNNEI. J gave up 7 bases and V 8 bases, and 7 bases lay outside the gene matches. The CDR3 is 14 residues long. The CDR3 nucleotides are TGTGCCAGCGACCCTAGCGGGAGGAAGAATGAGCAGTTCTTC. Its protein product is CASDPSGRKNEQFF. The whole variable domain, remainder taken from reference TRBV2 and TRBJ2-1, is EPEVTQTPSHQVTQMGQEVILRCVPISNHLYFYWYRQILGQKVEFLVSFYNNEISEKSEIFDDQFSVERPDGSNFTLKIRSTKLEDSAMYFCASDPSGRKNEQFFGPGTRLTVL.

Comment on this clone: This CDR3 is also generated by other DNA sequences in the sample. The CDR3 DNA reads TGCAGTGCTAGTAGCGGTACTAGCACAGATACGCAGTATTTT. Translation gives CSASSGTSTDTQYF. The chain links TRBV20-1 to TRBJ2-3; D possibly corresponds to TRBD2 (6 bases). Germline assignment: CDR1 DFQATT and CDR2 SNEGSKA (reference sequence). CDR3 length: 14 amino acids. With 3 bases removed from V and 0 bases from J, the gap between germline ends came to 10 bases.

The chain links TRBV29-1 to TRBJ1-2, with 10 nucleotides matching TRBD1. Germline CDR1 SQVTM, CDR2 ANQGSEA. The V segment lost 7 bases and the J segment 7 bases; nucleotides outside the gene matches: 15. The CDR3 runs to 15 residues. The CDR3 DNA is TGCAGCGCTCAGGGGGCCGGGACAGGGGACAGTGGCTACACCTTC. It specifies CSAQGAGTGDSGYTF.

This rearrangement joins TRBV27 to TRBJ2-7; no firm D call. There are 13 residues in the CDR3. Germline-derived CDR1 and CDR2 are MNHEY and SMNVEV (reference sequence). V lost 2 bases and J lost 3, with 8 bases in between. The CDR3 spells CASSLASGYEQYF. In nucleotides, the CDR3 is TGTGCCAGCAGTTTAGCCTCGGGCTACGAGCAGTACTTC.

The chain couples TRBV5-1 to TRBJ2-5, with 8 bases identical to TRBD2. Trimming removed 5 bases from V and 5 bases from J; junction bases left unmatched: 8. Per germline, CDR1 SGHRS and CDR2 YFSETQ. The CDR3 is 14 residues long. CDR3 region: CASSNSGVRETQYF. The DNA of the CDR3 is TGCGCCAGCAGTAATAGCGGGGTTAGGGAGACCCAGTACTTC.

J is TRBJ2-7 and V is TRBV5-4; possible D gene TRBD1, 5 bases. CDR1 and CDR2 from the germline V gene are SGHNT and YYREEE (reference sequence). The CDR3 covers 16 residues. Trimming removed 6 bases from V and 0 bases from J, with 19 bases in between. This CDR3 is CASTTIDSESSYEQYF. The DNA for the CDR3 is TGTGCCAGCACCACGATCGACAGTGAGAGCTCCTACGAGCAGTACTTC.

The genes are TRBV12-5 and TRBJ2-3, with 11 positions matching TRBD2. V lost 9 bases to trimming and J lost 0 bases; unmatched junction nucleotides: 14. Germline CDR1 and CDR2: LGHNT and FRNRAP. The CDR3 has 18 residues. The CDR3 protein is CARGTSGTHYTSTDTQYF. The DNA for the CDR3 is TGTGCTAGGGGGACTAGCGGTACACATTACACTAGCACAGATACGCAGTATTTT. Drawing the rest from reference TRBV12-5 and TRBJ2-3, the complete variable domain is DARVTQTPRHKVTEMGQEVTMRCQPILGHNTVFWYRQTMMQGLELLAYFRNRAPLDDSGMPKDRFSAEMPDATLATLKIQPSEPRDSAVYFCARGTSGTHYTSTDTQYFGPGTRLTVL.

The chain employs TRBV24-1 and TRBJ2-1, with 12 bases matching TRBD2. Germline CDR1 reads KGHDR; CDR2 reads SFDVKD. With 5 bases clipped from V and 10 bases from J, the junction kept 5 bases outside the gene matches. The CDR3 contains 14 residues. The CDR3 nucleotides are TGTGCCACCAGTGGACTAGCGGGAGCGGGAGAGCAGTTCTTC. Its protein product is CATSGLAGAGEQFF.

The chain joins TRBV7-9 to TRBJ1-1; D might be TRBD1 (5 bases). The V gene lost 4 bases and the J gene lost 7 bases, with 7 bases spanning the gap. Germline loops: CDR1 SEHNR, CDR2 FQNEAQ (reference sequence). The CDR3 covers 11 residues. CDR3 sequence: CASSSTGEAFF. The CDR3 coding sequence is TGTGCCAGCAGCTCAACAGGTGAAGCTTTCTTT.

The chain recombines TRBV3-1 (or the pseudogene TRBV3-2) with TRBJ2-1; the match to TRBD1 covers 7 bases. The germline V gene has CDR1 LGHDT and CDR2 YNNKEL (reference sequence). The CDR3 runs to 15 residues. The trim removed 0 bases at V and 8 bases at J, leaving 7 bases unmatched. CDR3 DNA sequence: TGTGCCAGCAGCCAAGAAACGACAGGGTACGATGAGCAGTTCTTC. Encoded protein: CASSQETTGYDEQFF.

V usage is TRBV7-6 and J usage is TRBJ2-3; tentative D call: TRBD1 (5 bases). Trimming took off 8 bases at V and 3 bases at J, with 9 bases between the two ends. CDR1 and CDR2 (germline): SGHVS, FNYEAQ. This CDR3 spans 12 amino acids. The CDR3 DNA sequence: TGTGCCAGCGGAAGGGGTACAGATACGCAGTATTTT. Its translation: CASGRGTDTQYF.

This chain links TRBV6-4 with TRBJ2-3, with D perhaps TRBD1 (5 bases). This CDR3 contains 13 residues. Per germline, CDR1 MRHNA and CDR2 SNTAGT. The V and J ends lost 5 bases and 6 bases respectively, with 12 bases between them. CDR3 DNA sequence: TGTGCCAGCAGTTCCCAGGGTTCGGATACGCAGTATTTT. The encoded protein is CASSSQGSDTQYF.

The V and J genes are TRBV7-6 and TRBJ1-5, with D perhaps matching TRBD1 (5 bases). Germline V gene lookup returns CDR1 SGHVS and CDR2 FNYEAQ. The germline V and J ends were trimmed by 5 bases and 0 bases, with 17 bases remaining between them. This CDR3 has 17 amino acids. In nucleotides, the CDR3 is TGTGCCAGCAGCCCTGGGGTCGGACACTATAGCAATCAGCCCCAGCATTTT. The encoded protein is CASSPGVGHYSNQPQHF.

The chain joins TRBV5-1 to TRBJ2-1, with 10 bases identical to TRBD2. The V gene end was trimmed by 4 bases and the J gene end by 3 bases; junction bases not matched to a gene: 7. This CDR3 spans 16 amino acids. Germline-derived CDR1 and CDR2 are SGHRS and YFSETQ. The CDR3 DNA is TGCGCCAGCAGCACCACGGGACTAGCGTACTACAATGAGCAGTTCTTC. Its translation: CASSTTGLAYYNEQFF.

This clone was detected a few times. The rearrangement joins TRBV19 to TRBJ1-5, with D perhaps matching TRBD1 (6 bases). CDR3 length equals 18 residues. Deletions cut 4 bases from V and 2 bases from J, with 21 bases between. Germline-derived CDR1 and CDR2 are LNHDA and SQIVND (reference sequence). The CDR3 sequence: CASSSGGGVRGGNQPQHF. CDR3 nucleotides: TGTGCCAGTAGTAGCGGAGGGGGGGTGCGGGGTGGCAATCAGCCCCAGCATTTT.

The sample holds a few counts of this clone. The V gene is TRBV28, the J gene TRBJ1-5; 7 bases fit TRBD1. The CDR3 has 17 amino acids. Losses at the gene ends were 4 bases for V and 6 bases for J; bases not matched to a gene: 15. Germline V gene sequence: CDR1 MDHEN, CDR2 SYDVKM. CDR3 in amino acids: CASSSPQGQRLSQPQHF. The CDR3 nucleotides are TGTGCCAGCAGTTCACCCCAGGGACAGAGGTTGAGTCAGCCCCAGCATTTT.